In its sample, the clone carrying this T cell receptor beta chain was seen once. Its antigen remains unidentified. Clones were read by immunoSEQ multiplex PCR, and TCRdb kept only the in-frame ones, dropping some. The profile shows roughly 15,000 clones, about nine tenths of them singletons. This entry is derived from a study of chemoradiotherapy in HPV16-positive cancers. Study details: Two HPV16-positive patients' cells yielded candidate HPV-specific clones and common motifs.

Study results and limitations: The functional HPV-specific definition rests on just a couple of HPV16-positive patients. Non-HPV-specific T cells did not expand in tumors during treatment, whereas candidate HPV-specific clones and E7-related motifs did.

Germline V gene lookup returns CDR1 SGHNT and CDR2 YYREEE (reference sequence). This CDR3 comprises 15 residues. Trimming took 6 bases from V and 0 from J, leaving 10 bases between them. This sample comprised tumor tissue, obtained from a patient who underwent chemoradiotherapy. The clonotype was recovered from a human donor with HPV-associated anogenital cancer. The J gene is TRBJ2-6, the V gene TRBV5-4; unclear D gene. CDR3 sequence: CASTGRSSGANVLTF. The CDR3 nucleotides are TGTGCCAGCACCGGGCGGAGCTCTGGGGCCAACGTCCTGACTTTC.